The 25 T cell receptor beta chains in this list originate from one sample, sequenced in a study of technical replicates of blood from several donors. Only in-frame clones appear in the TCRdb table, and some are missing; sequencing was by immunoSEQ multiplex PCR. The repertoire consists of around 80,000 clones, with about 98% occurring once and the leading ten covering roughly 0.15%. Sequencing was performed on T cells isolated from PBMCs. These receptors originate from a human donor in good health.

V and J are TRBV5-6 and TRBJ2-5; the D gene is possibly TRBD2 (7 bases). Germline CDR1 reads SGHDT; CDR2 reads YYEEEE. Trimming removed 0 bases at V and 1 base at J, with 10 bases between. The CDR3 spans 15 residues. This CDR3 reads CASSLGGGLQETQYF. The DNA for the CDR3 is TGTGCCAGCAGCTTGGGCGGGGGCCTCCAAGAGACCCAGTACTTC.

The V call is TRBV5-4, the J call TRBJ2-2; the match to TRBD2 covers 9 bases. From germline, CDR1 is SGHNT and CDR2 YYREEE (reference sequence). V lost 4 bases and J lost 2; bases outside the gene matches: 9. There are 17 residues in the CDR3. CDR3 nucleotide sequence: TGTGCCAGCAGCCCCTTAAGCGGGGGGCTTAACACCGGGGAGCTGTTTTTT. This sequence encodes CASSPLSGGLNTGELFF.

This clone was recorded once. The chain combines TRBV5-5 with TRBJ2-7; 7 nucleotides agree with TRBD2. The CDR3 loop spans 16 amino acids. The germline V gene encodes CDR1 SGHKS and CDR2 YYEKEE (reference sequence). With V trimmed by 1 base and J by 4 bases, 11 bases remained unmatched. CDR3 sequence (DNA): TGTGCCAGCAGCTTGCTTGTCTTGGGCGGGGGTTACGAGCAGTACTTC. It translates to CASSLLVLGGGYEQYF.

The chain uses TRBV29-1 and TRBJ2-7, with 12 bases matching TRBD2. The germline V gene encodes CDR1 SQVTM and CDR2 ANQGSEA. The CDR3 has 15 amino acids. The junction had 2 bases not matched to a gene; V was cut back by 0 bases and J by 2 bases. CDR3 amino acids: CSVEDRTSGTYEQYF. The CDR3 DNA reads TGCAGCGTTGAAGATCGGACTAGCGGGACCTACGAGCAGTACTTC.

The count of this clone is one. The chain recombines TRBV2 with TRBJ2-1; the D gene is possibly TRBD1 (6 bases). This CDR3 is 14 amino acids long. Deletions cut 8 bases from V and 0 bases from J, with 11 bases between. Germline assignment: CDR1 SNHLY and CDR2 FYNNEI. CDR3 loop: CASAGTSSYNEQFF. CDR3 bases: TGTGCCAGCGCCGGGACATCCTCCTACAATGAGCAGTTCTTC.

The rearrangement uses TRBV6-5 and TRBJ2-2, with a tentative D call TRBD2 (6 bases). Germline V CDR1 and CDR2: MNHEY, SVGAGI. V was pared by 2 bases and J by 1 base, with 8 bases between. The CDR3 loop spans 15 amino acids. The CDR3 DNA follows: TGTGCCAGCAGTTACGGGACTCTGAACACCGGGGAGCTGTTTTTT. The encoded protein is CASSYGTLNTGELFF.

This clone was recorded only once. This sequence joins TRBV13 and TRBJ1-1; tentative D call: TRBD1 (6 bases). Germline V lookup: CDR1 PRHDT, CDR2 FYEKMQ (reference sequence). This CDR3 comprises 13 residues. The germline V and J ends were trimmed by 4 bases and 6 bases, with 12 bases remaining between them. Here the CDR3 DNA reads TGTGCCAGCAGCTCGGACAGCATCTCTGAAGCTTTCTTT. It specifies CASSSDSISEAFF.

The chain uses TRBV27 and TRBJ2-6, with D perhaps matching TRBD1 (6 bases). This CDR3 has 15 amino acids. V dropped 6 bases and J dropped 2 bases, with 11 bases sitting between them. In germline, CDR1 is MNHEY, CDR2 SMNVEV (reference sequence). The CDR3 here is CASRQKGAGANVLTF. CDR3 DNA sequence: TGTGCCAGCAGGCAGAAGGGGGCTGGGGCCAACGTCCTGACTTTC.

This chain links TRBV5-4 with TRBJ2-7, with a possible D match to TRBD1 (6 bases). Per germline, CDR1 SGHNT and CDR2 YYREEE (reference sequence). The CDR3 runs 12 residues. Trimming removed 4 bases from V and 4 bases from J, with 9 bases in between. CDR3 residues: CASSRGQYEQYF. The CDR3 DNA reads as TGTGCCAGCAGCCGAGGACAGTACGAGCAGTACTTC. The full variable domain, in which reference TRBV5-4 and TRBJ2-7 provide the parts outside the CDR3, is ETGVTQSPTHLIKTRGQQVTLRCSSQSGHNTVSWYQQALGQGPQFIFQYYREEENGRGNFPPRFSGLQFPNYSSELNVNALELDDSALYLCASSRGQYEQYFGPGTRLTVT.

The chain couples TRBV29-1 to TRBJ2-7; the D gene is possibly TRBD1 (6 bases). The CDR3 is 13 residues long. From germline, CDR1 is SQVTM and CDR2 ANQGSEA. V was pared by 1 base and J by 0 bases, with 7 bases between. The CDR3 bases are TGCAGCGTTGAAGGGACAGCCTCCTACGAGCAGTACTTC. It codes for CSVEGTASYEQYF.

The chain combines TRBV6-5 with TRBJ1-2; D is ambiguous. Germline V CDR1 and CDR2: MNHEY, SVGAGI. The CDR3 loop spans 12 amino acids. V lost 9 bases and J lost 3, with 11 bases in between. The CDR3 sequence: CASSFRDYGYTF. In nucleotides, the CDR3 is TGTGCCAGTTCCTTTAGAGACTATGGCTACACCTTC.

The chain combines TRBV18 with TRBJ2-1; 9 positions match TRBD1. This CDR3 spans 16 amino acids. Germline CDR1 KGHSH, CDR2 LQKENI. With 3 bases clipped from V and 3 bases from J, the junction kept 6 bases outside the gene matches. The CDR3 sequence is CASSPTGGRGYNEQFF. Written as DNA, the CDR3 is TGTGCCAGCTCACCCACAGGGGGCAGAGGCTACAATGAGCAGTTCTTC.

CDR3 residues: CASSLGLAGGPVSYEQYF. CDR3 in DNA: TGCGCCAGCAGCTTGGGACTAGCGGGAGGGCCGGTATCCTACGAGCAGTACTTC. The chain recombines TRBV5-1 with TRBJ2-7, with TRBD2 matching 14 bases. This CDR3 contains 18 residues. V was pared by 0 bases and J by 1 base, with 6 bases of the junction left unmatched. The V gene's germline CDR1 is SGHRS and CDR2 YFSETQ.

V gene TRBV11-3 combines with J gene TRBJ1-2; D not certain. Germline V CDR1 and CDR2: SGHNT, YENEEA. The V gene lost 5 bases and the J gene lost 6 bases, with 13 bases spanning the gap. The CDR3 is 13 amino acids. The CDR3 DNA reads TGTGCCAGCAGCCTCGGAGCACATAATGGCTACACCTTC. Residues: CASSLGAHNGYTF.

This clone was counted only a few times. This chain connects TRBV4-2 to TRBJ2-5; tentatively, D is TRBD2 (5 bases). Germline CDR1 is LGHNA and CDR2 is YNFKEQ. The V end was cut by 4 bases, the J end by 5 bases, with 11 bases between. The CDR3 runs 13 residues. The CDR3 region has the DNA TGTGCCAGCAGCCGTACTAGTTGGGAGACCCAGTACTTC. This codes for CASSRTSWETQYF.

This rearrangement joins TRBV4-1 to TRBJ1-4; D unclear. Trimming removed 1 base from V and 4 bases from J, with 10 bases in between. Germline CDR1 is MGHRA and CDR2 is YSYEKL. The CDR3 length is 15 residues. This CDR3 is CASSQGQAYNEKLFF. The CDR3 DNA sequence: TGCGCCAGCAGCCAAGGCCAGGCCTATAATGAAAAACTGTTTTTT.

CDR3 nucleotides: TGTGCCAGCAGCCTTACCCCTGAGGCTAGCGGCGACGCAAAGCAGTTCTTC. Encoded protein: CASSLTPEASGDAKQFF. The rearrangement links TRBV28 to TRBJ2-1; 7 bases fit TRBD2. The CDR3 is made up of 17 amino acids. Germline CDR1 and CDR2: MDHEN and SYDVKM. V lost 6 bases, J lost 11 bases, and 22 bases stayed unmatched.

The chain recombines TRBV9 with TRBJ1-3; D gene unclear. This CDR3 contains 13 residues. Germline CDR1 reads SGDLS; CDR2 reads YYNGEE. CDR3 in DNA: TGTGCATCGTCATCTATCTCTGGAAACACCATATATTTT. Encoded protein: CASSSISGNTIYF.

The chain employs TRBV9 and TRBJ1-5; 11 bases fit TRBD1. The CDR3 is made up of 13 amino acids. Germline lookup yields CDR1 SGDLS and CDR2 YYNGEE. V was pared by 4 bases and J by 7 bases, with 1 base of the junction left unmatched. CDR3 coding DNA: TGTGCCAGCAGCCGGGACAGGGGGCAGCCCCAGCATTTT. The encoded protein is CASSRDRGQPQHF.

The gene calls are TRBV11-3 and TRBJ2-7, with D perhaps matching TRBD2 (5 bases). Trimming shortened V by 3 bases and J by 1 base, and 7 bases separated the two germline ends. The CDR3 is 13 residues long. The germline CDR1 and CDR2 sequences are SGHNT and YENEEA. CDR3 loop: CASSLAGSYEQYF. Written as DNA, the CDR3 is TGTGCCAGCAGCTTGGCGGGTTCCTACGAGCAGTACTTC.

The chain carries TRBV5-1 and TRBJ2-5; maybe TRBD1 (5 bases). This CDR3 region has 13 residues. CDR1 and CDR2 (germline): SGHRS, YFSETQ. V gave up 5 bases and J gave up 5 bases, with 13 bases separating them. In DNA form, the CDR3 reads TGCGCCAGCAGTAAAGGGGTGATGGAGACCCAGTACTTC. This gives the protein CASSKGVMETQYF.

This clone was picked up one time. This chain joins TRBV4-1 and TRBJ1-1; D perhaps matches TRBD1 (5 bases). Germline V CDR1 and CDR2: MGHRA, YSYEKL. V was trimmed by 6 bases and J by 7 bases, leaving 24 bases between them. This CDR3 comprises 16 residues. CDR3 loop: CASRGLLGEVGDEAFF. The CDR3 bases are TGCGCCAGCAGGGGCCTACTTGGGGAGGTGGGGGATGAAGCTTTCTTT.

The chain recombines TRBV6-5 with TRBJ1-3; possibly TRBD1 for D (6 bases). Between the trimmed V and J ends, which lost 10 bases and 0 bases, there was a span of 10 bases. CDR3 length: 13 residues. Per germline, CDR1 MNHEY and CDR2 SVGAGI. CDR3 region: CATTGSSGNTIYF. As DNA, the CDR3 is TGTGCCACTACAGGGAGCTCTGGAAACACCATATATTTT.

This chain connects TRBV2 to TRBJ2-7; 7 bases are shared with TRBD1. There are 16 residues in the CDR3. V shed 5 bases, J shed 4 bases, and the junction held 14 bases outside the gene matches. In germline, CDR1 is SNHLY, CDR2 FYNNEI. CDR3 sequence: CASSWDRVPGSYEQYF. The CDR3 region has the DNA TGTGCCAGCAGTTGGGACAGAGTTCCTGGATCTTACGAGCAGTACTTC.

The chain is built from TRBV6-6 and TRBJ1-2, with D tentatively TRBD1 (5 bases). This CDR3 region has 13 residues. The V end lost 2 bases, the J end lost 3 bases, and 7 bases lay between the germline ends. Germline V gene data show CDR1 as MNHNY and CDR2 as SVGAGI (reference sequence). The CDR3 loop reads CASSYGGDYGYTF. The CDR3 nucleotides are TGTGCCAGCAGTTACGGGGGGGACTATGGCTACACCTTC.